This section outlines one TCR beta chain sequence together with its context. Its antigen is not known. The protocol was immunoSEQ multiplex PCR, while the TCRdb copy is restricted to in-frame clones and leaves out a portion. The table lists about 120,000 clones, almost 95% of them singletons. This sample was taken from a study of T cell responses to AZD1222 COVID-19 vaccine. Across the study: Timing groups of about 4 and about 12 weeks for second doses were pooled.

Notes on the study in general: Once two AZD1222 doses were given, Spike-specific TCR breadth and depth went up. Distributed over spike, vaccine-associated CD4 TCRs predominated at 160-218 and 743-854. The donor cohort was predominantly white British with a female majority, and clonal diversity may have been underestimated.

From germline, CDR1 is KGHDR and CDR2 SFDVKD. The CDR3 runs to 15 residues. Deletions cut 2 bases from V and 4 bases from J, with 13 bases between. This chain connects TRBV24-1 to TRBJ1-2, with a weak D call TRBD1 (5 bases). The sample consisted of peripheral blood, taken on day 0 of AZD1222 vaccination. The sequence came from an adult in good health. CDR3 DNA sequence: TGTGCCACCAGTGATTCAGGGAGTGTACGCTATGGCTACACCTTC. It yields the protein CATSDSGSVRYGYTF.